This is a list of T cell receptor beta chains from one sample in a study of blood T cell repertoires in COVID-19. Sequencing used immunoSEQ multiplex PCR; TCRdb keeps in-frame clones, though not all of them. This sample yields fewer than 400,000 clones, of which 89% are seen a single time; about 1.7% belongs to the top ten. Sequencing was done on a sample of peripheral blood. Receptors were obtained from a woman in her twenties or thirties with COVID-19, enrolled during active disease. Both conserved end residues are trimmed from each CDR3.

V gene	J gene	CDR3 protein
TRBV12-5	TRBJ2-5	ASAFYQETQY
TRBV9	TRBJ1-3	ASSVDIRTGNTIY
TRBV5-4	TRBJ2-7	ASSPGGEPYEQY
TRBV7-9	TRBJ2-7	ASSSRDTYEQY
TRBV28	TRBJ2-3	ASSGTFTDTQY
TRBV5-1	TRBJ2-2	ASSPGGSTGELF
TRBV5-1	TRBJ1-3	ASSPLGGSGNTIY
TRBV30	TRBJ1-1	AWIRARQAPNTEAF
TRBV5-4	TRBJ1-1	ASSLNTEAF
TRBV2	TRBJ1-5	ASSEGTGSNQPQH
TRBV27	TRBJ1-5	ATYLGVNQPQH
TRBV7-8	TRBJ1-5	ASSLAHGNQPQH
TRBV27	TRBJ2-2	ASSLSSSTGELF
TRBV4-1	TRBJ2-2	ASSQESTGELF
TRBV7-9	TRBJ1-2	ASGHLGRYGYT
TRBV21-1	TRBJ1-1	ASSKGPKTGGGTEAF
TRBV28	TRBJ2-3	ASSLAAGGQDTQY
TRBV3-1/TRBV3-2	TRBJ2-2	ASSPRGSGELF
TRBV4-2	TRBJ2-1	ASSQDRLAGEQF
TRBV9	TRBJ2-1	ASSGPSTGEQF
TRBV18	TRBJ2-3	ASSPGTISTDTQY
TRBV12-5	TRBJ1-5	ASVNDRDQNQPQH
TRBV6-2/TRBV6-3	TRBJ2-1	ASSLIVRLDEQF